The source of this T cell receptor (beta chain) is a study of T-cell reconstitution after alpha-beta-depleted transplantation in children. This sample's TCRbeta library carried unique molecular identifier barcodes. TCRdb re-analysed the PCR reads in MiXCR, keeping a single row per CDR3 protein. This sample yields approximately 490,000 distinct CDR3 sequences, of which 8% to 11% are seen a single time; around 2% belongs to the top ten. This clonotype came up a few times. Its cognate antigen is unknown. The CDR3 length is 14 residues. Per germline, CDR1 SGHDT and CDR2 YYEEEE. The V end was cut by 4 bases, the J end by 5 bases, with 14 bases between. Broader study findings: By about two months after transplant, alpha-beta T cells reportedly arose from several hundred graft clones that had expanded. After transplant, high TCRbeta diversity at day 60 in some patients arose from surviving recipient T cells and thymic progenitors. The main origin of T-cell counts and diversity one year after transplant was newly produced T cells.

The sequences come from PBMCs, collected before TCRalphabeta/CD19-depleted stem cell transplant. This sequence was found in a child younger than 10 with inherited bone marrow failure, due to receive a stem cell transplant. This chain uses TRBV5-6 with TRBJ2-3; D is perhaps TRBD1 or TRBD2 (6 bases each). The CDR3 here is CASSHGGGGDTQYF. CDR3 nucleotides: TGTGCCAGCAGCCACGGTGGAGGGGGAGATACGCAGTATTTT.